These T cell receptor beta chains were read from a single sample in a study of OX40 agonist ivuxolimab in advanced cancers. The repertoire was sequenced with immunoSEQ multiplex PCR; TCRdb's copy has only in-frame clones and lacks some. The sample yields roughly 51,000 clones, roughly 88% seen once. Specimen: CD4+ or CD8+ T cells sorted from blood, collected in a trial of the OX40 agonist ivuxolimab. The receptor set was obtained from an adult with an advanced solid tumor such as melanoma, head and neck, liver or kidney cancer. Both conserved end residues are part of each CDR3. The D gene is left open where the match is weak. A row's size may be missing; if present it is once, few, many or a size class.

TRBJ2-3,.,TRBV4-1,.,CASSQDPRGRDTQYF,TGCGCCAGCAGCCAAGATCCCAGGGGGAGGGATACGCAGTATTTT
TRBJ2-2,.,TRBV19,.,CASSSQGNAGELFF,TGTGCCAGTAGTAGCCAGGGGAACGCCGGGGAGCTGTTTTTT
TRBJ2-7,once,TRBV11-2,.,CASSSYSKPYEQYF,TGTGCCAGCAGCTCATACTCCAAACCCTACGAGCAGTACTTC
TRBJ2-5,.,TRBV30,.,CAWSEGEFSGQETQYF,TGTGCCTGGAGTGAGGGGGAATTCAGTGGGCAAGAGACCCAGTACTTC
TRBJ2-5,.,TRBV6-6,.,CASSYSLGGGLETQYF,TGTGCCAGCAGCTACTCCCTAGGGGGGGGTTTGGAGACCCAGTACTTC
TRBJ2-2,.,TRBV5-1,.,CASSSSSERSGELFF,TGCGCCAGCAGCAGCTCATCTGAGAGGTCCGGGGAGCTGTTTTTT
TRBJ2-7,.,TRBV6-1,.,CASSERGRGIEQYF,TGTGCCAGCAGTGAAAGGGGACGTGGTATTGAGCAGTACTTC
TRBJ1-4,.,TRBV6-1,.,CATKREDEKLFF,TGTGCCACGAAACGGGAGGACGAAAAACTGTTTTTT
TRBJ2-7,.,TRBV10-2,TRBD2,CASSEFGTSGSREQYF,TGCGCCAGCAGTGAATTCGGGACTAGCGGGAGTAGGGAGCAGTACTTC
TRBJ2-3,.,TRBV9,.,CASSAAGGADTQYF,TGTGCCAGCAGCGCCGCTGGGGGTGCGGATACGCAGTATTTT
TRBJ1-2,.,TRBV5-1,.,CASSLGQGNYYGYTF,TGCGCCAGCAGCTTGGGGCAGGGAAATTACTATGGCTACACCTTC
TRBJ2-1,.,TRBV5-1,.,CASSLVRLQRYEQFF,TGCGCCAGCAGCTTGGTTCGGCTGCAGCGCTATGAGCAGTTCTTC
TRBJ2-2,once,TRBV19,TRBD1,CASSPGQQGTGELFF,TGTGCCAGTAGTCCGGGACAGCAGGGGACCGGGGAGCTGTTTTTT
TRBJ2-1,.,TRBV5-4,.,CASSLIIMGLQQGNEQFF,TGTGCCAGCAGCTTGATAATAATGGGACTCCAGCAGGGTAATGAGCAGTTCTTC
TRBJ2-5,.,TRBV5-8,TRBD2,CASSLRLTSGRGETQYF,TGTGCCAGCAGCTTGAGGTTGACTAGCGGGAGAGGGGAGACCCAGTACTTC
TRBJ2-1,.,TRBV10-3,.,CAISVGGNSYNEQFF,TGTGCCATCAGTGTTGGCGGGAACTCCTACAATGAGCAGTTCTTC
TRBJ1-5,.,TRBV5-1,.,CASSSSPGQPQHF,TGCGCCAGCAGCTCATCCCCCGGACAGCCCCAGCATTTT
TRBJ2-7,.,TRBV5-6,.,CASSLRLSYEQYF,TGTGCCAGCAGCTTAAGACTTTCCTACGAGCAGTACTTC
TRBJ2-7,.,TRBV6-6,.,CASRRGQGPYEQYF,TGTGCCAGTCGGCGGGGGCAGGGGCCCTACGAGCAGTACTTC
TRBJ2-7,.,TRBV19,.,CASSIELGDTAYEQYF,TGTGCCAGTAGTATAGAATTAGGGGACACAGCCTACGAGCAGTACTTC
TRBJ2-7,once,TRBV7-6,.,CASSLRAGPGYEQYF,TGTGCCAGCAGCCTCAGAGCAGGGCCCGGTTACGAGCAGTACTTC
TRBJ2-3,.,TRBV2,TRBD2,CASSPGTSGRPSTDTQYF,TGTGCCAGCAGCCCCGGGACTAGCGGGAGGCCTAGCACAGATACGCAGTATTTT
TRBJ2-1,.,TRBV9,TRBD2,CASSVAPAGGYNEQFF,TGTGCCAGCAGCGTAGCTCCAGCGGGAGGGTACAATGAGCAGTTCTTC
TRBJ2-3,.,TRBV7-9,.,CASSLEGIRGYF,TGTGCCAGCAGCTTAGAAGGAATTCGTGGGTATTTT
TRBJ1-4,once,TRBV18,.,CASSPAANEKLFF,TGTGCCAGCTCACCGGCAGCTAATGAAAAACTGTTTTTT
TRBJ2-3,.,TRBV29-1,.,CSVLYLTDSTDTQYF,TGCAGCGTTCTTTACCTGACAGATTCCACAGATACGCAGTATTTT
TRBJ2-7,.,TRBV10-3,.,CATAFRDNSVREQYF,TGTGCCACCGCCTTCCGGGACAACTCGGTGAGAGAGCAGTACTTC
TRBJ2-1,.,TRBV5-1,TRBD1,CASSPDRGISSYNEQFF,TGCGCCAGCAGCCCGGACAGGGGGATCAGCTCCTACAATGAGCAGTTCTTC
TRBJ2-1,.,TRBV5-1,.,CASSLGGYNEQFF,TGCGCCAGCAGTTTAGGGGGTTACAATGAGCAGTTCTTC
TRBJ2-2,.,TRBV29-1,TRBD2,CSVGYLTSGRFAGELFF,TGCAGCGTCGGCTACTTGACTAGCGGGAGATTCGCCGGGGAGCTGTTTTTT
TRBJ2-1,.,TRBV9,TRBD2,CASSVRLAGEGEQFF,TGTGCCAGCAGCGTGAGACTAGCGGGAGAGGGTGAGCAGTTCTTC
TRBJ2-7,.,TRBV18,TRBD2,CASSPTSGAPVYEQYF,TGTGCCAGCTCACCGACTAGCGGGGCCCCAGTCTACGAGCAGTACTTC
TRBJ1-2,.,TRBV4-1,TRBD1,CASSRDRDYGYTF,TGCGCCAGCAGCCGAGACAGGGACTATGGCTACACCTTC
TRBJ2-7,.,TRBV5-1,TRBD2,CASSLIQTSGKEQYF,TGCGCCAGCAGCTTGATTCAAACTAGCGGAAAAGAGCAGTACTTC
TRBJ2-3,.,TRBV7-8,TRBD2,CASSFGGRAGTQYF,TGTGCCAGCAGCTTTGGCGGGAGGGCTGGTACGCAGTATTTT
TRBJ2-1,.,TRBV5-1,.,CASSLIPAYNEQFF,TGCGCCAGCAGCTTGATCCCTGCCTACAATGAGCAGTTCTTC
TRBJ1-4,.,TRBV6-6,.,CASRTTEKLFF,TGTGCCAGCAGAACTACCGAAAAACTGTTTTTT
TRBJ2-2,.,TRBV30,TRBD2,CAYRLAGGGTGELFF,TGTGCCTACCGACTAGCGGGAGGGGGGACCGGGGAGCTGTTTTTT
TRBJ1-6,.,TRBV28,.,CASSFGGAGDSPLHF,TGTGCCAGCAGTTTTGGGGGGGCGGGTGATTCACCCCTCCACTTT
TRBJ1-5,.,TRBV5-4,TRBD1,CASSLGGTGRNQPQHF,TGTGCCAGCAGCTTGGGAGGGACAGGGAGGAATCAGCCCCAGCATTTT
TRBJ2-1,.,TRBV9,TRBD2,CASSPTTGAGGSSSYNEQFF,TGTGCCAGCAGCCCAACCACGGGAGCGGGAGGTTCCAGCTCCTACAATGAGCAGTTCTTC
TRBJ2-7,once,TRBV15,.,CATSRDGGTYEQYF,TGTGCCACCAGCAGAGATGGGGGGACCTACGAGCAGTACTTC
TRBJ1-1,.,TRBV2,.,CASSQGYTEAFF,TGTGCCAGCAGTCAGGGGTACACTGAAGCTTTCTTT